This T cell receptor beta chain stems from a study of T cell responses to AZD1222 COVID-19 vaccine (dated by TCRdb to the early 2020s). About the full investigation: AZD1222 recipients given second doses at about 4 weeks or at about 12 weeks were pooled, since spike-specific TCR depth and breadth were not found to differ between the two schedules. TCR sequencing covered some 240 trial participants: approximately 200 given two doses of AZD1222 and some 25 given two doses of MenACWY control vaccine. Trial participants were enrolled by age into subgroups of 18-55, 56-69 and 70-plus years, and about 150, 27 and 61 TCR-sequenced participants, respectively, were included in these subgroups. The full study reports these points: Spike-specific TCR breadth and depth rose significantly after two AZD1222 doses compared with day 0 and with MenACWY recipients. Participants were mostly white British and included more females than males, and it was suggested by the authors that clonal diversity may have been underestimated. Reportedly, close to half of the unique spike-specific TCRs recognized epitopes lying outside the regions that are mutated in the B.1.351 and B.1.1.7 variants. Conclusions about previously exposed vaccinees are limited, since just 5 to 7 AZD1222 recipients were seropositive for SARS-CoV-2 at baseline. CD4 TCRs associated with the vaccine covered the entire spike protein, and the dominant responses were in regions 160-218 and 743-854. No day 14 peak-response samples were available, so repertoires were characterized only after the peak T cell response. In the small 56-69-year group, the increase in depth fell short of significance, most likely because of low power.

Note on this clone: This receptor's antigen is unknown. No quality values exist for individual bases; no much larger clone is one base distant.

The CDR3 regions of human TCRbeta chains were analyzed by immunosequencing. Turning to the authors' computational methods: Repertoire TCRs were checked for matches against a reference library of SARS-CoV-2-specific TCRs that had been generated using the MIRA antigen-specificity platform. Breadth meant the fraction of unique TCRs that were SARS-CoV-2-associated, whereas depth meant the fraction of total T cells that were SARS-CoV-2-associated. Using the MIRA data, every spike-specific TCR was mapped to the spike region that the TCR reacted to and assigned to either a CD4 or a CD8 class. Log10-transformed breadth and depth values were compared by one-way ANOVA with Sidak's multiple comparisons tests. TCRdb took over this immuneACCESS table, retaining in-frame rearrangements with V and J assigned. Such tables are incomplete; in checked studies, under half of the missing clones stem from an unresolved V gene, and the remainder is unexplained. V, J and clone size are taken as reported in that table, and D and trimming were inferred from the DNA itself. The sample yields 150,000 or so clones; 80% to 95% were counted once. 4% to 5.5% of the sample rests with the top ten.

The time point label of this sample denotes: baseline before first vaccination. Samples from vaccinated people were obtained from the UK trials COV001 and COV002, which included a single-blind randomized controlled phase 2/3 trial of AZD1222 (ChAdOx1 nCoV-19) in healthy adults. For TCRbeta chain sequencing, PBMC samples from trial participants were taken at day 0 and at day 28 after the second dose. The CDR3, from cysteine to phenylalanine, totals 16 residues. Only CDR3 DNA is held: 48 bases, read in frame from base 1. Germline trimming amounts to 5 bases on V and 8 bases on J, with 16 as the count of junction bases outside the gene matches. The germline V gene gives CDR1 as SGHTA and CDR2 as FQGNSA.

Source: peripheral blood, taken on day 0 of AZD1222 vaccination. This sequence originates from an adult in good health. The chain was built from TRBV7-2 and TRBJ2-3; TRBD2 aligns with 7 central bases. The bases are TGTGCCAGCAGCCCCCCGGGACTACCTTCGGGAGGTACGCAGTATTTT. This encodes CASSPPGLPSGGTQYF.